The source of this T cell receptor (beta chain) is a study of blood T cell repertoires in COVID-19. Study background: Samples taken during acute and convalescent COVID-19 were collected in the United States, Italy and Spain.

CDR3 length equals 16 residues. The germline V gene encodes CDR1 MNHNS and CDR2 SASEGT. Trimming took off 2 bases at V and 1 base at J, with 14 bases between the two ends. TCRdb's copy holds only in-frame clones and misses some; the assay was immunoSEQ multiplex PCR. The data show 180,000 or so clones, 85% to 90% seen once. The V and J genes are TRBV6-1 and TRBJ1-2; perhaps TRBD1 as D (6 bases). This receptor was taken from a woman aged 40 to 55 with acute COVID-19. Sequencing input: PBMCs or T cells enriched from blood (not recorded which). The CDR3 is CASSERRGADNYGYTF. The CDR3 DNA reads as TGTGCCAGCAGTGAACGGCGGGGGGCGGATAACTATGGCTACACCTTC.